These T cell receptor beta chains were read from a single sample in a study of blood T cell repertoires in COVID-19. Sequencing used immunoSEQ multiplex PCR; TCRdb keeps in-frame clones, though not all of them. The data show over 100,000 clones, approximately 88% seen once. Input material: peripheral blood. The origin of the receptors is a woman aged 70-85 years with acute or convalescent COVID-19. Both conserved end residues are part of each CDR3. D genes are given only for firm matches. Size values are once, few and many counts, or a class for expanded clones, and some rows have none.

d_call cdr3_length j_call v_call clone_size cdr3_aa cdr3_nt
NA 15 TRBJ1-2 TRBV11-2 NA CASSRPGGQGYGYTF TGTGCCAGCAGCCGTCCGGGTGGGCAGGGCTATGGCTACACCTTC
TRBD2 16 TRBJ2-2 TRBV5-3 NA CARSPGLPTNTGELFF TGTGCCAGAAGCCCGGGACTACCCACGAACACCGGGGAGCTGTTTTTT
TRBD2 15 TRBJ2-1 TRBV7-2 NA CASSLAGGPYNEQFF TGTGCCAGCAGCTTGGCGGGAGGGCCTTACAATGAGCAGTTCTTC
NA 14 TRBJ2-3 TRBV9 once CASSPGQRTDTQYF TGTGCCAGCAGCCCTGGACAGCGGACAGATACGCAGTATTTT
TRBD2 14 TRBJ2-3 TRBV5-5 NA CASSGSGRSDTQYF TGTGCCAGCTCGGGGAGCGGGAGGTCAGATACGCAGTATTTT
NA 15 TRBJ1-6 TRBV19 NA CASTPSTGYNSPLHF TGTGCCAGTACCCCTAGTACGGGCTATAATTCACCCCTCCACTTT
NA 16 TRBJ1-4 TRBV4-2 NA CASSQAPDNLNEKLFF TGTGCCAGCAGCCAAGCCCCGGACAACCTTAATGAAAAACTGTTTTTT
NA 14 TRBJ1-4 TRBV2 NA CASSEEATNEKLFF TGTGCCAGCAGTGAGGAGGCAACTAATGAAAAACTGTTTTTT
NA 14 TRBJ1-2 TRBV5-1 NA CASSLETGTYGYTF TGCGCCAGCAGCTTGGAAACAGGGACCTATGGCTACACCTTC
NA 15 TRBJ2-7 TRBV5-4 NA CASSRDRRSSYEQYF TGTGCCAGCAGCCGTGACAGGCGGAGCTCCTACGAGCAGTACTTC
NA 13 TRBJ2-2 TRBV6-5 few CASTLGGPGELFF TGTGCCAGCACCTTGGGGGGACCCGGGGAGCTGTTTTTT
NA 15 TRBJ2-7 TRBV29-1 NA CSVAGVGTGSGEQYF TGCAGCGTCGCGGGGGTCGGGACAGGTTCGGGCGAGCAGTACTTC
TRBD1 17 TRBJ2-5 TRBV5-6 medium-sized CASSRTGERRVQETQYF TGTGCCAGCAGCCGAACAGGGGAGCGGCGGGTCCAAGAGACCCAGTACTTC
TRBD1 14 TRBJ2-5 TRBV19 few CASSMGQGLETQYF TGTGCCAGTAGTATGGGACAGGGGTTGGAGACCCAGTACTTC
TRBD2 16 TRBJ2-5 TRBV9 NA CASSVSPLANQETQYF TGTGCCAGCAGCGTGAGCCCACTAGCGAACCAAGAGACCCAGTACTTC
TRBD1 16 TRBJ1-2 TRBV4-1 NA CASSLPRGGDRARYTF TGCGCCAGCAGCCTCCCCCGGGGTGGGGACAGGGCCCGCTACACCTTC
TRBD1 13 TRBJ1-2 TRBV29-1 NA CSVSRQGGYGYTF TGCAGCGTTTCCCGACAGGGGGGGTATGGCTACACCTTC
NA 15 TRBJ1-1 TRBV4-1 NA CASSQDLTGGTEAFF TGCGCCAGCAGCCAAGATCTTACCGGGGGCACTGAAGCTTTCTTT
NA 13 TRBJ1-5 TRBV7-9 NA CASSRQPDQPQHF TGTGCCAGCAGCCGACAGCCTGATCAGCCCCAGCATTTT
TRBD2 17 TRBJ2-3 TRBV9 NA CASSRGTSGASTDTQYF TGTGCCAGCAGCCGAGGGACTAGCGGTGCTAGCACAGATACGCAGTATTTT
TRBD1 15 TRBJ2-7 TRBV6-6 NA CASSPETGGFYEQYF TGTGCCAGCAGTCCTGAGACAGGGGGCTTCTACGAGCAGTACTTC
TRBD1 15 TRBJ2-2 TRBV27 NA CASSPRTGGAGELFF TGTGCCAGCAGCCCGAGGACAGGGGGGGCCGGGGAGCTGTTTTTT
NA 15 TRBJ2-7 TRBV7-2 NA CASSLTRGGSYEQYF TGTGCCAGCAGCTTAACGAGGGGGGGCTCCTACGAGCAGTACTTC
TRBD1 16 TRBJ2-1 TRBV5-1 few CASRPEGGSSYNEQFF TGCGCCAGCAGGCCGGAAGGGGGCAGCTCCTACAATGAGCAGTTCTTC
NA 13 TRBJ1-2 TRBV10-3 NA CAITDGAGVGYTF TGTGCCATCACCGATGGGGCAGGGGTTGGCTACACCTTC
TRBD1 15 TRBJ1-5 TRBV5-1 NA CASSLDRGQDQPQHF TGCGCCAGCAGCCTGGACAGGGGGCAGGATCAGCCCCAGCATTTT
NA 13 TRBJ2-1 TRBV28 NA CASSRSSEVEQFF TGTGCCAGCAGTCGGTCTAGCGAGGTTGAGCAGTTCTTC
NA 14 TRBJ2-5 TRBV15 NA CATSRAGSGETQYF TGTGCCACCAGCAGAGCGGGGTCCGGGGAGACCCAGTACTTC